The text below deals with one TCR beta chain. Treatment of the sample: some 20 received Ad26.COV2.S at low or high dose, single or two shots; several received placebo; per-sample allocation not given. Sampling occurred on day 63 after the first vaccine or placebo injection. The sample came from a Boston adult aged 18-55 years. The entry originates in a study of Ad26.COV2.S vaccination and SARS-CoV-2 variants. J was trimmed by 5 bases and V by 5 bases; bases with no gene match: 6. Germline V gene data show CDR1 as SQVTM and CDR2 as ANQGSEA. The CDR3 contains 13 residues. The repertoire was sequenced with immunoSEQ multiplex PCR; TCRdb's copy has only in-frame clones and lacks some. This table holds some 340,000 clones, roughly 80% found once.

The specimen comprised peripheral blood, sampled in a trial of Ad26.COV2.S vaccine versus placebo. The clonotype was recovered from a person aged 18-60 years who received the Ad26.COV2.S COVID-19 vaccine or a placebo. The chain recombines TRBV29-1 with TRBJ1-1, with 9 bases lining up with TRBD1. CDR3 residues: CSVSQGARTEAFF. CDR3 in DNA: TGCAGCGTTTCACAGGGGGCAAGGACTGAAGCTTTCTTT. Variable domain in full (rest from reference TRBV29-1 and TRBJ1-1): SAVISQKPSRDICQRGTSLTIQCQVDSQVTMMFWYRQQPGQSLTLIATANQGSEATYESGFVIDKFPISRPNLTFSTLTVSNMSPEDSSIYLCSVSQGARTEAFFGQGTRLTVV.